The 8 T cell receptor beta chains presented below share a single source sample, sequenced in a study of cytomegalovirus exposure and HLA in healthy donors. With 60 Vbeta and 13 Jbeta primers, the PCR was carried out. Here immunoSEQ multiplex PCR was the method, and the copy in TCRdb shows in-frame clones only, minus some. Of roughly 120,000 clones listed, roughly 70% are singletons. Sequencing used PBMCs. All receptors come from a man in his forties or fifties in good health and CMV-seropositive.

Regarding this clone: Other DNA sequences in this specimen translate into the identical CDR3. The chain couples TRBV7-8 to TRBJ1-1; D possibly corresponds to TRBD1 (5 bases). Trimming took off 4 bases at V and 2 bases at J, with 11 bases between the two ends. Germline V gives CDR1 SGHVS, CDR2 FQNEAQ. The CDR3 has 14 amino acids. Written as DNA, the CDR3 is TGTGCCAGCAGCTACACGGGGGGTAACACTGAAGCTTTCTTT. This sequence encodes CASSYTGGNTEAFF.

This clone was observed once. J is TRBJ2-7 and V is TRBV9, with 10 bases matching TRBD1. Unmatched junction bases numbered 3, after V lost 4 bases and J lost 2 bases. This CDR3 comprises 14 residues. Looked up from germline, CDR1 is SGDLS and CDR2 is YYNGEE. For the CDR3, the DNA is TGTGCCAGCAGCCCAGGACAGGGGGCCTACGAGCAGTACTTC. Translation: CASSPGQGAYEQYF.

This clone was recorded a few times. This chain connects TRBV6-5 to TRBJ2-7; TRBD1 matches 7 bases. Germline assignment: CDR1 MNHEY and CDR2 SVGAGI. The CDR3 sequence is 14 residues long. Trimming took 10 bases from V and 2 from J; bases not matched to a gene: 11. CDR3 sequence (DNA): TGTGCCATCACTACACCGGGACAGACCTACGAGCAGTACTTC. It specifies CAITTPGQTYEQYF.

This chain links TRBV27 with TRBJ1-4; 10 bases align to TRBD1. The CDR3 has 17 residues. V shed 2 bases and J 4 bases; nucleotides not matched to a gene: 7. In germline, CDR1 is MNHEY, CDR2 SMNVEV (reference sequence). CDR3 sequence (DNA): TGTGCCAGCAGTTTACGGACAGGGGGAAGGGGTAATGAAAAACTGTTTTTT. Its protein product is CASSLRTGGRGNEKLFF.

The sample holds a few counts of this clone. The V gene is TRBV5-6, the J gene TRBJ2-5; D gene uncertain. The CDR3 totals 13 residues. Germline assignment: CDR1 SGHDT and CDR2 YYEEEE. V lost 3 bases to trimming and J lost 4 bases, with 10 bases between them. The CDR3 here is CASSSEVVETQYF. The CDR3 nucleotides are TGTGCCAGCAGCTCCGAGGTGGTAGAGACCCAGTACTTC.

CDR3: CASRTWEGRNMNTEAFF. CDR3 nucleotides: TGTGCCAGTAGGACTTGGGAGGGTCGCAACATGAACACTGAAGCTTTCTTT. The chain carries TRBV19 and TRBJ1-1; D not certain. CDR3 size: 17 residues. Germline V lookup: CDR1 LNHDA, CDR2 SQIVND (reference sequence). V lost 6 bases and J lost 0, with 20 bases in between.

The chain couples TRBV7-6 to TRBJ2-7; TRBD1 matches 10 bases. There are 18 residues in the CDR3. Looked up from germline, CDR1 is SGHVS and CDR2 is FNYEAQ. V shed 0 bases, J shed 0 bases, and the junction held 8 bases outside the gene matches. The CDR3 loop reads CASSLALFRTGGSYEQYF. CDR3 sequence (DNA): TGTGCCAGCAGCTTAGCGCTCTTCAGGACAGGGGGCTCCTACGAGCAGTACTTC.

The genes are TRBV15 and TRBJ2-7; D is perhaps TRBD2 (5 bases). Trimming pared 5 bases from V and 0 bases from J, leaving 14 bases between. The V gene's germline CDR1 is LNHNV and CDR2 YYDKDF (reference sequence). The CDR3 consists of 15 residues. The CDR3 sequence is CATSAVRRTSYEQYF. The CDR3 coding sequence is TGTGCCACCAGCGCCGTCAGGAGGACCTCCTACGAGCAGTACTTC.